This T cell receptor beta chain derives from a study of T cell repertoires in cytomegalovirus infection. Study in general: An indication of both CMV infection and matching HLA type came from public TCR beta signatures. Notes on the study in general: HLA-C-restricted, CMV-specific TCR beta clonotypes were dominant ex vivo.

Germline V gene sequence: CDR1 SEHNR, CDR2 FQNEAQ (reference sequence). V was cut by 1 base and J by 4 bases, with 22 bases left in between. This CDR3 has 18 amino acids. MiXCR, run by TCRdb on the reads, gives a single entry per CDR3 protein. The sample lists 500,000 to 600,000 distinct CDR3 sequences, 15% to 20% occurring once. This clonotype was observed at least ten times. Its specificity is unknown. The sample was CD8+ T cells from PBMCs. The rearrangement uses TRBV7-9 and TRBJ1-2; a weak D match, TRBD1 (5 bases). This clonotype was sampled from a human donor in good health (CMV status not recorded). Some clones in this sample may be carry-over from other donors' samples. DNA of the CDR3: TGTGCCAGCAGCTTAGGGGGCTTCTCACATAGGCCTTCCTATGGCTACACCTTC. Its translation is CASSLGGFSHRPSYGYTF.